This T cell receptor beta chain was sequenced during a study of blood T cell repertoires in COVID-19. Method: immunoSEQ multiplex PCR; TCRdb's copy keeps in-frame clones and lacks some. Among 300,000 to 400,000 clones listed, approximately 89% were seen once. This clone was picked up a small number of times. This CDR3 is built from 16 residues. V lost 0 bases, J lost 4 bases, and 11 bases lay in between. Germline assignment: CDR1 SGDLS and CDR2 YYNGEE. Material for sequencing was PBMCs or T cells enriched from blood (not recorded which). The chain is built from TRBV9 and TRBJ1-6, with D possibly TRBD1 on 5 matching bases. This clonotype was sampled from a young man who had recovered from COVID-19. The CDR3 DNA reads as TGTGCCAGCAGCGTAGGGCAGGGCCGTTATAATTCACCCCTCCACTTT. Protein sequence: CASSVGQGRYNSPLHF.